These T cell receptor beta chains were read from a single sample in a study of identical twins. One entry per CDR3 protein results from TCRdb running MiXCR on the 5' RACE reads. Among about 150,000 distinct CDR3 sequences listed, around 3.4% were seen once. Specimen: memory T cells sorted from blood. The receptors shown here come from a man between 18 and 29 years old in good health. The CDR3 runs from the conserved cysteine through the conserved F or W. A D gene is named only where the DNA matches it firmly. The size entry is marked missing in some rows and otherwise reads once, few, many or a size class.

TGTGCCATCACCGGGCCCACAGGGGATCGGAATTATGGCTACACCTTC,CAITGPTGDRNYGYTF,TRBV10-3,TRBJ1-2,many,TRBD1
TGCAGTAGCCAGGACAGGGTGGGAAGGGGACCCACAGATACGCAGTATTTT,CSSQDRVGRGPTDTQYF,TRBV20-1,TRBJ2-3,many,TRBD1
TGTGCCAGCAGAAAACCAATTACTAGGTATAAAGAGACCCAGTACTTC,CASRKPITRYKETQYF,TRBV12-3/TRBV12-4,TRBJ2-5,many,NA
TGCAGTGCTAGTTCGGTGGCGGATACGCAGTATTTT,CSASSVADTQYF,TRBV20-1,TRBJ2-3,many,NA
TGCAGTGCTAGCCACACAGGGGGGAACTATGGCTACACCTTC,CSASHTGGNYGYTF,TRBV20-1,TRBJ1-2,many,TRBD1
TGCGCCAGCAGCCAAGAAAACAGGGTCGACACTGAAGCTTTCTTT,CASSQENRVDTEAFF,TRBV4-3,TRBJ1-1,NA,NA
TGCAGTGCTAGGCCCGGGACAGCAAACAACAATGAGCAGTTCTTC,CSARPGTANNNEQFF,TRBV20-1,TRBJ2-1,many,TRBD1
TGCAGTGCTAGGCCCGTCCAGGGACAGGGCACAGATACGCAGTATTTT,CSARPVQGQGTDTQYF,TRBV20-1,TRBJ2-3,many,TRBD1
TGTGCCATCGTAAAGCGGGAGGGCCATGATACGCAGTATTTT,CAIVKREGHDTQYF,TRBV10-3,TRBJ2-3,many,TRBD2
TGTGCCAGCAGTTTAGGGGGGGTTGCCGAGCAGTTCTTC,CASSLGGVAEQFF,TRBV12-3/TRBV12-4,TRBJ2-1,few,NA
TGCGCCAGCAGCCCGCTTCAGGGGGGGACCCACAATGAGCAGTTCTTC,CASSPLQGGTHNEQFF,TRBV5-1,TRBJ2-1,many,NA
TGTGCCAGCGGGACCGGGGTCAAAACAGATACGCAGTATTTT,CASGTGVKTDTQYF,TRBV6-2/TRBV6-3,TRBJ2-3,many,NA
TGTGCCAGCAGCCCCAGCCTAAATCAGCCCCAGCATTTT,CASSPSLNQPQHF,TRBV14,TRBJ1-5,few,NA
TGTGCCTGCAGTTTCGGGGGTATCTCCTACGAGCAGTACTTC,CACSFGGISYEQYF,TRBV28,TRBJ2-7,once,NA
TGTGCCAGCAGTGATTCGGCAGGGGTCGTTGAAGCTTTCTTT,CASSDSAGVVEAFF,TRBV6-1,TRBJ1-1,many,NA
TGCAGCGTTGATTGGACTACAGATACGCAGTATTTT,CSVDWTTDTQYF,TRBV29-1,TRBJ2-3,many,NA
TGTGCCAGCAGTTACCGGGAAGGTTTGTCAGAGACCCAGTACTTC,CASSYREGLSETQYF,TRBV6-5,TRBJ2-5,NA,NA
TGCAGCATGGGACTAGCGGGAGGGGCCCAGTACTTC,CSMGLAGGAQYF,TRBV29-1,TRBJ2-5,many,TRBD2
TGTGCCAGCTCACTGGGACAGAGCAATTCACCCCTCCACTTT,CASSLGQSNSPLHF,TRBV18,TRBJ1-6,many,TRBD1
TGTGCCAGCAGCCAAGAAAACTCAGGGAAGACCCAGTACTTC,CASSQENSGKTQYF,TRBV4-2,TRBJ2-5,many,NA
TGTGCCAGCAGCTTAGTGGGACAAGTCTACGAGCAGTACTTC,CASSLVGQVYEQYF,TRBV7-2,TRBJ2-7,many,NA
TGTGCCAGCAGCTTAGTAACGGGGGGGAAGCTGTTTTTT,CASSLVTGGKLFF,TRBV7-8,TRBJ2-2,NA,TRBD2
TGCGCCAGCAGCCCGTTGACATTGGCAGATACGCAGTATTTT,CASSPLTLADTQYF,TRBV5-1,TRBJ2-3,many,NA
TGCAGTGCTAGAACCCTCGGGGAGCAGTTCTTC,CSARTLGEQFF,TRBV20-1,TRBJ2-1,many,NA
TGCGCCAGCAGCGGGGGGACTAGCGGGGCCACAGATACGCAGTATTTT,CASSGGTSGATDTQYF,TRBV5-1,TRBJ2-3,many,TRBD2
TGCAGCGTGAATGGGCCTGAAGCTTTCTTT,CSVNGPEAFF,TRBV29-1,TRBJ1-1,many,NA
TGTGCCAGTACTCCTAGCGGAACCTACAATGAGCAGTTCTTC,CASTPSGTYNEQFF,TRBV19,TRBJ2-1,few,TRBD2
TGTGCCAGCAGCCCAACGGGACAGACCAATCAGCCCCAGCATTTT,CASSPTGQTNQPQHF,TRBV7-2,TRBJ1-5,many,TRBD1
TGCGCCAGCAGCTTGGCCAGCGGGGTCGGGTGGCATGAGCAGTTCTTC,CASSLASGVGWHEQFF,TRBV5-1,TRBJ2-1,many,TRBD2
TGCGCCAGCAGCTTCGGAATCAGTCAGCCCCAGCATTTT,CASSFGISQPQHF,TRBV5-1,TRBJ1-5,many,NA
TGTGCCATCAGTGAGCCGCCAGACCAGCCCCAGCATTTT,CAISEPPDQPQHF,TRBV10-3,TRBJ1-5,many,NA
TGTGCCACCAGCAGCAGCCGCAGGGGGACTAGCGGGAGGAGTGAGCAGTTCTTC,CATSSSRRGTSGRSEQFF,TRBV15,TRBJ2-1,many,TRBD2
TGTGCCAGCAGCCGGAGGAGCGGGACAGGAAGGGGGAGCTCCTATAATTCACCCCTCCACTTT,CASSRRSGTGRGSSYNSPLHF,TRBV11-1,TRBJ1-6,many,TRBD1
TGTGCCAGCTCACCCCGATCTAGCGGAGGAAACAATGAGCAGTTCTTC,CASSPRSSGGNNEQFF,TRBV18,TRBJ2-1,NA,TRBD2
TGTGCCAGCATAACGGGTCGGGAGGTCACCGGGGAGCTGTTTTTT,CASITGREVTGELFF,TRBV12-3/TRBV12-4,TRBJ2-2,many,TRBD2
TGTGCCAGTGACAACGGGGGGACCCAGTACTTC,CASDNGGTQYF,TRBV19,TRBJ2-5,NA,NA
TGTGCCAGCAGCCAAGACGGAACCGGGAGCACAGATACGCAGTATTTT,CASSQDGTGSTDTQYF,TRBV4-2,TRBJ2-3,many,NA
TGTGCCAGCAGCCCCAGGACTATACCAAGGACTGTCAAAAACATTCAGTACTTC,CASSPRTIPRTVKNIQYF,TRBV14,TRBJ2-4,many,NA
TGTGCCAGCAGGGGACTAGCGGGAGTAGGCGGCCCCTACAATGAGCAGTTCTTC,CASRGLAGVGGPYNEQFF,TRBV6-1,TRBJ2-1,many,TRBD2
TGTGCCAGCAGCAAAGGGGGACAGGGGATGGGGGAGCAGTACTTC,CASSKGGQGMGEQYF,TRBV28,TRBJ2-7,many,TRBD1
TGTGCCAGCTCACCCCGATTGACTAGCGCCCCTGGGGCCAACGTCCTGACTTTC,CASSPRLTSAPGANVLTF,TRBV18,TRBJ2-6,many,TRBD2
TGCAGCGTTGACCCGGGACTAGCGAAGGAGCAGTTCTTC,CSVDPGLAKEQFF,TRBV29-1,TRBJ2-1,many,TRBD2
TGTGCCAGTGAGAGCGGGAACGTCTACGAGCAGTACTTC,CASESGNVYEQYF,TRBV7-4,TRBJ2-7,few,TRBD2
TGCGCCAGCAGCTTCCTCTTAATCAACAATGAGCAGTTCTTC,CASSFLLINNEQFF,TRBV5-1,TRBJ2-1,many,NA
TGTGCCTGTACTAGCGGGAGCGTTGGTTACACCGGGGAGCTGTTTTTT,CACTSGSVGYTGELFF,TRBV28,TRBJ2-2,many,TRBD2
TGTGCCAGCAGCTTTACGAACACCGGGGAGCTGTTTTTT,CASSFTNTGELFF,TRBV11-3,TRBJ2-2,once,NA
TGTGCCAGCAGTTTTGATAGCTACGAGCAGTACTTC,CASSFDSYEQYF,TRBV12-3/TRBV12-4,TRBJ2-7,many,NA
TGTGCCAGCACCAGGGGCCTAACCGGGAGCAGTGAGCAGTTCTTC,CASTRGLTGSSEQFF,TRBV7-8,TRBJ2-1,many,NA
TGTGCCAGCAGCTCCACGACAGGACTGATTCCGTTCTTC,CASSSTTGLIPFF,TRBV12-3/TRBV12-4,TRBJ2-1,many,NA
TGTGCCAGCAGCTTAGAACCAACCGGGACAGGGTCCTACGAGCAGTACTTC,CASSLEPTGTGSYEQYF,TRBV11-3,TRBJ2-7,many,TRBD1
TGCGCCAGCAGCCAAGACCCTCAGGGAAATCAGCCCCAGCATTTT,CASSQDPQGNQPQHF,TRBV4-3,TRBJ1-5,many,NA
TGTGCCAGCAGCCCGACACCTTCGAGCACAGATACGCAGTATTTT,CASSPTPSSTDTQYF,TRBV11-2,TRBJ2-3,many,NA
TGCGCCAGCAGGGCCACATCTGGGGCCAACGTCCTGACTTTC,CASRATSGANVLTF,TRBV5-1,TRBJ2-6,many,NA
TGTGCCAGCAGCCCGAGCGGGAGTATGGATACGCAGTATTTT,CASSPSGSMDTQYF,TRBV7-2,TRBJ2-3,many,TRBD2
TGTGCCAGTAGGCCGCGGACTGACCAAGAGACCCAGTACTTC,CASRPRTDQETQYF,TRBV19,TRBJ2-5,many,NA
TGCAGCGTGGTGACGGATAGCAATCAGCCCCAGCATTTT,CSVVTDSNQPQHF,TRBV29-1,TRBJ1-5,many,NA
TGCGCCAGCAGTGAGTCGAACTCCGGAGGGAGTCATTCACCCCTCCACTTT,CASSESNSGGSHSPLHF,TRBV10-2,TRBJ1-6,many,NA
TGTGCCAGCAGTCCAAGCGGGGAAGAGACCCAGTACTTC,CASSPSGEETQYF,TRBV28,TRBJ2-5,many,TRBD2
TGTGCCAGCAGTTTGCGGCAGGGGGCCGTGAGGGAGTGGGGGCAGACCCAGTACTTC,CASSLRQGAVREWGQTQYF,TRBV12-3/TRBV12-4,TRBJ2-5,many,TRBD1